This TCR beta chain was sequenced during a study of blood T cell repertoires in COVID-19 (dated by TCRdb to 2018 to 2021). Broadly, across the study: Samples covering the acute and convalescent phases of COVID-19 were provided by collaborators in the United States, Italy and Spain. A freely available public database, intended as a resource for researchers studying the immune response to SARS-CoV-2, is where the repertoires were released. The material from the prospective study consisted of cDNA or gDNA derived from T cells, B-cell-depleted T cells, or PBMCs. Where available, HLA class I and class II types were obtained from metadata supplied by the sample provider rather than from assay-based typing. Subjects who had been exposed to COVID-19, were actively infected with it, or had recovered from it provided the deeply sampled blood TCRbeta repertoires that made up the dataset. A de-identified subject ID, COVID-19 status, age in years and sex were almost always included in the sample metadata. Samples came from the ongoing ImmuneRACE study (first 160 participants) plus 1,254 subjects from 6 global collaborators. The research as a whole found: The quantity of clinical and demographic metadata differed by source and by participant and was supplied without curation.

Via the germline V gene, CDR1 is MGHRA and CDR2 YSYEKL. V loses 1 base of germline sequence and J loses 4 bases, and the interval between the two ends is 10 bases. Taken from cysteine to phenylalanine, the CDR3 has 14 residues. Only CDR3 DNA remains: 42 bases, in frame from the first base. The immunoSEQ Assay, a bias-controlled multiplex PCR, was used to amplify TCRbeta CDR3 regions from genomic DNA. Turning to the authors' computational methods: The number of nucleated cells in each sample was estimated by amplification of reference gene primers within the assay. To quantify the absolute abundance of each unique TCRbeta CDR3 rearrangement, sequence reads were collapsed and filtered. For each sample, productive Simpson clonality was calculated as the square root of Simpson's diversity index across productive rearrangements. TCRdb obtained this table from immuneACCESS and retained in-frame rearrangements with V and J assigned. These tables miss some clones; where compared with another copy, unresolved V genes account for less than half of the shortfall, and the remainder is unexplained. V and J calls and clone size are given by that table; D and trimming were obtained from the DNA. The sample includes about 230,000 clones, with approximately 88% observed a single time. Approximately 30% of the sample is taken by the ten largest.

Whole blood was collected in K2EDTA tubes by collaborating institutions according to the institutions' own protocols. For TCRbeta analysis, collaborators shipped samples in one of three forms: frozen whole blood, isolated PBMCs, or DNA extracted from either of those sample types. As for this clone: Its recognized antigen is unknown. Per-base qualities were not stored, and no clone one base away is much larger.

The chain joins TRBV4-1 to TRBJ1-2, and the D gene may be TRBD1, 5 bases matching. This receptor was taken from a middle-aged man with acute or convalescent COVID-19. The specimen was peripheral blood. The CDR3 reads CASSQVWGVYGYTF. The nucleotides are TGCGCCAGCAGCCAAGTATGGGGGGTCTATGGCTACACCTTC.